The T cell receptor beta chain described here comes from a study of shared clonotypes between healthy human individuals (dated by TCRdb to 2018 to 2021). Broadly, across the study: The cohort comprised two women and a few men aged 18 to 49 years. For each donor, three plates each were used for CD4 naive and CD4 memory, two plates were used for CD8 naive, and one plate was used for CD8 memory. To estimate repertoire size and how much clonotype sharing occurs between individuals, the study deeply sequenced the blood TCR repertoires of about 5 healthy adults. To increase sequencing depth and limit assay-specific biases, different laboratories used diverse techniques to prepare libraries and sequence TCR repertoires. Leukapheresis yielded between about 0.94 and 10 billion PBMCs per donor.

V gives up 4 bases and J gives up 0 bases, and the segment between their germline ends measures 8 bases. According to the germline V gene (reference sequence), CDR1 reads SGHNT and CDR2 reads YYREEE. The CDR3 spans 14 residues, from the cysteine through the phenylalanine. The retained sequence is limited to the CDR3, 42 bases, with the frame set at the first base. Using the deep immunoSEQ assay, TCR CDR3 regions were amplified from genomic DNA by multiplex PCR. For each cell subset, the extracted genomic DNA was distributed evenly across all wells of several immunoSEQ 96-well plates, and each plate served as one replicate. For sorted subsets, roughly 0.2 ug genomic DNA, equal to 30,000 or so T cell genomes, was loaded into each replicate PCR. Purified libraries were quantified with a Qubit 3.0 fluorometer, sized on a Bioanalyzer 2100, and re-quantified with the KAPA Library Quantification kit. Every immunoSEQ 96-well plate was sequenced on a separate single-read 150-cycle Illumina NextSeq 550 flow cell. The paper's data handling went like this. Because the immunoSEQ output held only junctional sequences and lacked quality scores, the filtering could not match the filtering applied to full-length reads. To assign V/J genes and CDR3, sequences were annotated using PyIR, a Python wrapper for IgBLAST v1.9, with IMGT germline references. Reads were filtered out if the reads had weak V/J assignments (E-value above 1e-6), no CDR3, stop codons, out-of-frame junctions, or ambiguous translated residues. V3J clonotypes were defined by identical inferred V gene, J gene, and CDR3 amino acid sequence. Percentage overlap between repertoires was computed as shared unique clonotypes divided by the size of the smaller repertoire. RTK rarefaction, the Chao1 estimator, and Recon v2.1 estimates of unobserved clonotypes were used to assess repertoire richness. OLGA was used to compute generation probabilities for all TCRbeta clonotypes that the gDNA method yielded from a handful of donors. TCRdb took this table from immuneACCESS and kept in-frame rearrangements with V and J called. Such tables lack part of the clones; where checked against another copy, unresolved V genes explain under half of the gap, and the rest is unexplained. V and J calls and clone size are given by that table; D and trimming were obtained from the DNA. Within this sample are more than 2,000,000 clones, with 85% to 95% of them counted one time only. The ten largest clones represent over 0.12% of the sample.

On this clone itself: The target of this receptor is not known. No per-base quality is available; no much larger clone lies one base away.

Beyond this particular receptor, the publication reports: Across a few donors, roughly 5% of naive CD4, approximately 3.6% of naive CD8, approximately 2.5% of memory CD4, and over 0.35% of memory CD8 clonotypes were shared. Pairwise subsampling led to the expectation that sequencing depth would affect the degree of clonotype sharing among donors. The genetic and exposure-history diversity represented was limited by the small number of donors. Estimated clonotype richness was generally larger for naive than for memory subsets. Sampling was restricted to blood, and TCR repertoires in tissues likely differ from the TCR repertoires found in blood. Compared with non-shared clonotypes, the clonotypes found in all four sorted-subset donors had higher generation probabilities. Even with the large sequencing depth, rarefaction of the sorted-subset datasets indicated that sequencing was incomplete.

Donors were healthy HIV-negative adults with no recently reported acute infections or vaccinations. Every donor was a Caucasian adult residing in Nashville, Tennessee, USA. CD4+ T cells were enriched through magnetic negative selection, after which naive cells were positively selected on CD45RA and the remaining negative fraction served as the memory subset. Blood was collected by leukapheresis, and PBMCs were isolated by Ficoll-Histopaque density gradient centrifugation and then cryopreserved in liquid nitrogen vapor phase. Analytical flow cytometry was used to check the purity and quantity of each magnetically sorted T cell population. Genomic DNA was isolated from each sorted fraction and quantified by UV absorbance on a Nanodrop 2000c.

The source is a man aged 18-30 years in good health. Recombination joined TRBV5-4 with TRBJ1-3; the D gene lacks a confident call. Sequencing was carried out using naive CD4+ T cells sorted from blood. Taken with the paper, the label for cell subset or site translates to: CD45RA+ positively selected. The CDR3 reads as follows: CASSGKSSGNTIYF. The DNA sequence follows: TGTGCCAGCAGCGGGAAGAGCTCTGGAAACACCATATATTTT.